The 6 T cell receptor beta chains reported below all come from one sample, sequenced in a study of blood T cell repertoires in COVID-19. Clones were sequenced by immunoSEQ multiplex PCR, and TCRdb holds only the in-frame ones, with some missing. Among tens of thousands of clones listed, over 75% were seen once. Sample: peripheral blood. The receptors originated from a man aged 55 to 70 with COVID-19, enrolled during active disease.

This rearrangement joins TRBV2 to TRBJ1-1; D call uncertain. The CDR3 is 13 amino acids. V was cut by 7 bases and J by 0 bases, with 9 bases left in between. Germline loops: CDR1 SNHLY, CDR2 FYNNEI. CDR3 DNA sequence: TGTGCCAGCAATTATGAGATGAACACTGAAGCTTTCTTT. Protein product: CASNYEMNTEAFF.

The chain has TRBV7-2 and TRBJ1-3; the D gene is possibly TRBD1 (5 bases). The ends were cut back, 4 bases at V and 3 bases at J, with 13 bases in the middle. The CDR3 totals 15 residues. Germline lookup yields CDR1 SGHTA and CDR2 FQGNSA. The CDR3 loop reads CASSSGRISGNTIYF. The CDR3 DNA is TGTGCCAGCAGCTCAGGGAGGATAAGTGGAAACACCATATATTTT.

The rearrangement links TRBV29-1 to TRBJ2-7; TRBD2 is a possible D gene (6 bases). This CDR3 is 14 amino acids long. Per germline, CDR1 SQVTM and CDR2 ANQGSEA. V was trimmed by 2 bases and J by 5 bases, leaving 16 bases between them. The CDR3 is CSVERTEGSDEQYF. The CDR3 DNA reads as TGCAGCGTTGAAAGGACGGAGGGGAGTGACGAGCAGTACTTC.

This chain joins TRBV3-1 (or the pseudogene TRBV3-2) and TRBJ2-6, with 10 bases lining up with TRBD2. Germline V gives CDR1 LGHDT, CDR2 YNNKEL (reference sequence). The CDR3 spans 22 residues. Unmatched junction bases numbered 17, after V lost 3 bases and J lost 0 bases. CDR3 protein: CASSHLRDSGGTYDSGANVLTF. CDR3 nucleotides: TGTGCCAGCAGCCATCTCAGGGATAGCGGGGGGACCTATGACTCTGGGGCCAACGTCCTGACTTTC.

The J gene is TRBJ1-1, the V gene TRBV5-1, with D maybe TRBD1 (5 bases). The CDR3 has 17 residues. Germline CDR1 reads SGHRS; CDR2 reads YFSETQ. Trimming shortened V by 0 bases and J by 0 bases, and 15 bases separated the two germline ends. This CDR3 reads CASSLGGGPRMNTEAFF. The CDR3 DNA is TGCGCCAGCAGCTTGGGCGGGGGACCTCGGATGAACACTGAAGCTTTCTTT.

V and J are TRBV14 and TRBJ2-2, with 7 positions matching TRBD1. The V gene's germline CDR1 is SGHDN and CDR2 FVKESK. J lost 7 bases, V lost 0 bases, and 5 bases had no gene match. The CDR3 sequence is 15 residues long. The CDR3 DNA reads TGTGCCAGCAGCCAAGATCTAGGGGGCGGCGGGGAGCTGTTTTTT. This codes for CASSQDLGGGGELFF.